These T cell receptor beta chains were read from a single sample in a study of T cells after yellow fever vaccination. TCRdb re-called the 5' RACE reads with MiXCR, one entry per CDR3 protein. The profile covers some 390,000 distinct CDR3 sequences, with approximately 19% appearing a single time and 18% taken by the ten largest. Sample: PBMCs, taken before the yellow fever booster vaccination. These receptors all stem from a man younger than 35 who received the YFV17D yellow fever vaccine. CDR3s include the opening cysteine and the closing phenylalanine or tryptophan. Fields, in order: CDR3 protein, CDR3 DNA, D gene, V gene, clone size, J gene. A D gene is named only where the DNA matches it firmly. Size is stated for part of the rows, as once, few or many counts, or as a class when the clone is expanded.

CASSSTSGGPNTGELFF,TGTGCCAGCAGCTCGACTAGCGGGGGGCCGAACACCGGGGAGCTGTTTTTT,TRBD2,TRBV5-6,few,TRBJ2-2
CASSLELSGNTGELFF,TGCGCCAGCAGCTTGGAACTCTCAGGGAACACCGGGGAGCTGTTTTTT,.,TRBV5-1,few,TRBJ2-2
CASSYSRVGGRSGNTIYF,TGTGCCAGCAGTTACTCGAGGGTCGGGGGTCGGTCTGGAAACACCATATATTTT,.,TRBV6-5,.,TRBJ1-3
CSAPTSGGTIRETQYF,TGCAGTGCTCCGACTAGCGGGGGCACGATACGAGAGACCCAGTACTTC,TRBD2,TRBV20-1,few,TRBJ2-5
CASSYNEELFF,TGTGCCAGCAGCTACAATGAGGAGCTGTTTTTT,.,TRBV12-3/TRBV12-4,few,TRBJ2-2
CASSLWGARRGGTGELFF,TGTGCCAGCAGCTTATGGGGAGCTCGCAGGGGTGGCACCGGGGAGCTGTTTTTT,.,TRBV7-3,.,TRBJ2-2
CASSFVSVRRFSYNEQFF,TGTGCCAGCAGCTTCGTCTCCGTACGGCGTTTCTCCTACAATGAGCAGTTCTTC,.,TRBV7-9,few,TRBJ2-1
CATSTSGGEGETQYF,TGTGCCACCAGCACTAGCGGGGGTGAGGGAGAGACCCAGTACTTC,TRBD2,TRBV24-1,few,TRBJ2-5
CASRPSGGGAGETQYF,TGTGCCAGCAGACCTTCTGGCGGGGGGGCCGGAGAGACCCAGTACTTC,TRBD2,TRBV6-2/TRBV6-3,few,TRBJ2-5
CATSHWGLQGKYETQYF,TGTGCCACCAGCCACTGGGGACTCCAGGGCAAGTATGAGACCCAGTACTTC,.,TRBV15,.,TRBJ2-5
CASSLGGTQPQHF,TGTGCCAGCAGCTTAGGGGGAACTCAGCCCCAGCATTTT,.,TRBV7-6,few,TRBJ1-5
CASSRDRWNTEAFF,TGCGCCAGCAGCCGGGACAGGTGGAACACTGAAGCTTTCTTT,TRBD1,TRBV5-1,many,TRBJ1-1
CASSPLSPTRRQETQYF,TGCGCCAGCAGCCCCCTATCCCCGACACGACGCCAAGAGACCCAGTACTTC,.,TRBV4-3,once,TRBJ2-5
CASIPRGLAGDTDTQYF,TGTGCCAGCATTCCCCGAGGTCTAGCGGGGGACACAGATACGCAGTATTTT,TRBD2,TRBV6-6,.,TRBJ2-3
CAIRLDRGQQETQYF,TGTGCCATCAGACTAGACAGGGGGCAACAAGAGACCCAGTACTTC,TRBD1,TRBV10-3,few,TRBJ2-5
CASTGTIITGELFF,TGTGCCAGCACCGGGACTATTATCACCGGGGAGCTGTTTTTT,TRBD2,TRBV2,.,TRBJ2-2
CASSPGQSNSPLHF,TGTGCCAGCAGTCCGGGACAGTCCAATTCACCCCTCCACTTT,TRBD1,TRBV5-6,.,TRBJ1-6
CASSLDFSTDTQYF,TGTGCCAGCAGCTTGGATTTTAGCACAGATACGCAGTATTTT,.,TRBV7-2,many,TRBJ2-3
CASSPLAEETQYF,TGTGCCAGCTCACCCCTAGCCGAAGAGACCCAGTACTTC,.,TRBV18,many,TRBJ2-5
CASSLATGSQETQYF,TGTGCCAGCAGCTTAGCTACAGGGAGCCAAGAGACCCAGTACTTC,.,TRBV7-6,.,TRBJ2-5
CAGLLRGRTEAFF,TGCGCAGGACTTCTACGTGGGCGCACTGAAGCTTTCTTT,.,TRBV20-1,few,TRBJ1-1
CASSLSGARESPLHF,TGTGCCAGCAGCTTAAGCGGGGCGAGGGAATCACCCCTCCACTTT,.,TRBV7-3,few,TRBJ1-6
CAISLREGATEAFF,TGTGCCATCAGCCTGCGGGAGGGTGCGACTGAAGCTTTCTTT,.,TRBV10-3,.,TRBJ1-1
CASSLHQGTVHNEQFF,TGTGCCAGCAGCTTACACCAGGGGACAGTCCACAATGAGCAGTTCTTC,TRBD1,TRBV7-6,.,TRBJ2-1
CASSLNGAANTGELFF,TGTGCCAGCAGCTTAAATGGGGCGGCTAACACCGGGGAGCTGTTTTTT,.,TRBV11-2,.,TRBJ2-2
CASSLNRVAFF,TGTGCCAGCAGTTTGAACAGGGTAGCTTTCTTT,.,TRBV12-3/TRBV12-4,.,TRBJ1-1
CASSLGGGDYNEQFF,TGTGCCAGCAGCTTAGGAGGGGGCGACTACAATGAGCAGTTCTTC,TRBD1,TRBV7-2,.,TRBJ2-1
CASSKRGGYEQYF,TGTGCCAGCAGTAAGCGGGGAGGCTACGAGCAGTACTTC,TRBD2,TRBV27,.,TRBJ2-7
CASSGTSFGETQYF,TGTGCCAGCAGCGGTACTAGCTTCGGGGAGACCCAGTACTTC,.,TRBV7-8,few,TRBJ2-5
CASVMNTEAFF,TGTGCCAGTGTCATGAACACTGAAGCTTTCTTT,.,TRBV11-2,.,TRBJ1-1
CASSQNPGTYEQYF,TGCGCCAGCAGCCAAAATCCGGGTACCTACGAGCAGTACTTC,.,TRBV4-3,.,TRBJ2-7
CASRIGGGGYTQYF,TGTGCCAGCAGAATCGGAGGGGGGGGATATACGCAGTATTTT,.,TRBV6-5,.,TRBJ2-3
CASSPGTNIGETQYF,TGTGCCAGCTCACCAGGGACAAATATAGGAGAGACCCAGTACTTC,.,TRBV18,.,TRBJ2-5